The source of this T cell receptor (beta chain) is a study of regulatory T cells in long-lasting Graves disease. Overall study findings and caveats: The study found TRBV28, TRBJ1-2 and TRBJ2-5 favored in persistent disease. Authors noted too few samples as a limitation. Among persistent patients, a larger number of public clonotypes were shared (around 3,000) than among newly diagnosed patients (more than 850).

Specified time point: newly diagnosed GD, antithyroid drugs for less than 3 months. RNA from PBMCs was the source of the TCR library. Relying on iRepertoire HTBI primers and Arm-PCR of CDR3 regions, the team built TCR beta libraries. TCRdb recomputed calls from the multiplex PCR reads with MiXCR, one row per CDR3 protein. In the table there are fewer than 500,000 distinct CDR3 sequences, roughly 15% of which are singletons. This clonotype was found a few times. Its cognate antigen is unknown. The germline V gene encodes CDR1 DFQATT and CDR2 SNEGSKA (reference sequence). Trimming cost V 6 bases and J 9 bases; bases outside gene matches: 10. The CDR3 length is 13 residues. This sample was shared with a second study, whose subject was T cells in Graves' hyperthyroidism and ophthalmopathy. That source adds: Primed by the HTBI set, a first-round RT-PCR was run on the TCR CDR3.

The material sequenced was peripheral blood mononuclear cells (PBMCs), taken at new diagnosis, from a patient treated with antithyroid drugs. The rearrangement uses TRBV20-1 and TRBJ2-3, with 9 bases matching TRBD2. This clonotype originated in a middle-aged man with Graves disease. CDR3 nucleotide sequence: TGCAGTGCCCTGATGGCTAGCGGGACGACGCAGTATTTT. It codes for CSALMASGTTQYF.